One and the same sample provided the 17 T cell receptor beta chains below, sequenced in a study of lymphopenia after photon versus proton radiotherapy. Assay: immunoSEQ multiplex PCR; the TCRdb copy retains only in-frame clones and omits some. The table lists 65,000 to 90,000 clones, about nine tenths of them singletons. The sequencing used peripheral blood, collected from a patient treated with photon-based radiotherapy. The receptors were gathered from a woman between 35 and 50 years old with cholangiocarcinoma.

The rearrangement uses TRBV10-3 and TRBJ1-1; 8 bases are a match to TRBD1. CDR3 length equals 14 residues. The V gene's germline CDR1 is ENHRY and CDR2 SYGVKD. Losses at the gene ends were 8 bases for V and 0 bases for J; bases not matched to a gene: 5. CDR3 in DNA: TGTGCCATCGGGACAGGACCCATGAACACTGAAGCTTTCTTT. Amino acid sequence: CAIGTGPMNTEAFF.

Of note for this clone: This sample also contains other DNA sequences that code for the same CDR3. The chain combines TRBV20-1 with TRBJ2-3; D unclear. The ends were cut back, 5 bases at V and 2 bases at J, with 2 bases in the middle. Germline V CDR1 and CDR2: DFQATT, SNEGSKA (reference sequence). The CDR3 contains 10 residues. The CDR3, as DNA: TGCAGTGCTTACACAGATACGCAGTATTTT. Translated, it gives CSAYTDTQYF.

The V call is TRBV27, the J call TRBJ1-5; D remains ambiguous. V was shortened by 1 base and J by 3 bases, with 16 bases between the two germline ends. Looked up from germline, CDR1 is MNHEY and CDR2 is SMNVEV (reference sequence). This CDR3 has 17 residues. This CDR3 is CASSLFRMDCPNQPQHF. DNA for the CDR3: TGTGCCAGCAGTTTATTTCGGATGGACTGCCCCAATCAGCCCCAGCATTTT.

This rearrangement joins TRBV2 to TRBJ1-2; D is uncertain. V was clipped by 6 bases and J by 4 bases, with 15 bases between them. The CDR3 runs 14 residues. CDR1 and CDR2 from the germline V gene are SNHLY and FYNNEI. The CDR3 sequence: CASSLMSQVYGYTF. The DNA of the CDR3 is TGTGCCAGCAGCCTCATGAGTCAGGTCTATGGCTACACCTTC. Based on the CDR3 plus reference TRBV2 and TRBJ1-2, the full variable domain is EPEVTQTPSHQVTQMGQEVILRCVPISNHLYFYWYRQILGQKVEFLVSFYNNEISEKSEIFDDQFSVERPDGSNFTLKIRSTKLEDSAMYFCASSLMSQVYGYTFGSGTRLTVV.

This clone was picked up one time. V gene TRBV2 combines with J gene TRBJ2-7; the match to TRBD1 covers 7 bases. Germline V CDR1 and CDR2: SNHLY, FYNNEI. This CDR3 is 14 amino acids long. The J segment lost 2 bases and the V segment lost 8 bases, leaving 9 bases of the junction unmatched. The CDR3 is CASGAETGTYEQYF. DNA for the CDR3: TGTGCCAGCGGCGCCGAGACAGGGACCTACGAGCAGTACTTC.

The chain employs TRBV7-9 and TRBJ1-1; D is possibly TRBD1 (5 bases). CDR3 length: 13 residues. Trimming removed 4 bases from V and 10 bases from J, with 16 bases in between. Per germline, CDR1 SEHNR and CDR2 FQNEAQ (reference sequence). Here the CDR3 DNA reads TGTGCCAGCAGCTCCGAGAGGGGACGCTCAGCTTTCTTT. Translation: CASSSERGRSAFF.

Judged by abundance, this clone is medium-sized. J is TRBJ2-7 and V is TRBV19, with 8 bases identical to TRBD1. Per germline, CDR1 LNHDA and CDR2 SQIVND (reference sequence). This CDR3 has 13 residues. Germline trimming cut 5 bases from V and 3 bases from J; bases unmatched to any gene: 3. CDR3 in DNA: TGTGCCAGTAGTTGGACAGGGAACTACGAGCAGTACTTC. This translates into CASSWTGNYEQYF.

The chain recombines TRBV7-2 with TRBJ1-1; the match to TRBD1 covers 7 bases. Germline V gene sequence: CDR1 SGHTA, CDR2 FQGNSA. This CDR3 is built from 14 residues. Losses at the gene ends were 6 bases for V and 2 bases for J; bases not matched to a gene: 6. CDR3 in DNA: TGTGCCAGCAGGATGGGACAGAGAAACACTGAAGCTTTCTTT. This encodes CASRMGQRNTEAFF.

The chain employs TRBV19 and TRBJ1-2; the D gene is possibly TRBD1 (6 bases). V gave up 0 bases and J gave up 1 base, with 9 bases separating them. Germline V gives CDR1 LNHDA, CDR2 SQIVND (reference sequence). The CDR3 totals 15 residues. The CDR3 protein is CASSIEEGDNYGYTF. The CDR3 DNA follows: TGTGCCAGTAGTATAGAGGAGGGGGATAACTATGGCTACACCTTC.

This clone was seen a few times. The J gene is TRBJ1-6, the V gene TRBV4-3, with TRBD1 as a possible D gene (6 bases). CDR1 and CDR2 from the germline V gene are LGHNA and YSLEER. Deletions cut 0 bases from V and 7 bases from J, with 10 bases between. The CDR3 runs to 15 residues. Here the CDR3 reads CASSQESGENSPLHF. The DNA for the CDR3 is TGCGCCAGCAGCCAAGAATCAGGGGAGAATTCACCCCTCCACTTT.

The V gene is TRBV4-3, the J gene TRBJ2-7; tentatively, D is TRBD2 (5 bases). This CDR3 has 16 amino acids. Germline V CDR1 and CDR2: LGHNA, YSLEER. The ends were cut back, 3 bases at V and 4 bases at J, with 19 bases in the middle. CDR3 bases: TGCGCCAGCAGCCACTTCCCTCCGGGGAAGCCATACGAGCAGTACTTC. It yields the protein CASSHFPPGKPYEQYF.

This rearrangement joins TRBV5-8 to TRBJ1-4, with 7 bases identical to TRBD1. V lost 3 bases and J lost 4; bases outside the gene matches: 3. The germline V gene has CDR1 SGHTS and CDR2 YDEGEE. This CDR3 region has 14 residues. In nucleotides, the CDR3 is TGTGCCAGCAGCTCGGGACAGTTTAATGAAAAACTGTTTTTT. The encoded protein is CASSSGQFNEKLFF.

J is TRBJ2-7 and V is TRBV6-5; possible D gene TRBD2, 5 bases. V lost 0 bases and J 2 bases, leaving 11 bases between the germline ends. The CDR3 extends over 15 amino acids. In germline, CDR1 is MNHEY, CDR2 SVGAGI. The CDR3 DNA sequence: TGTGCCAGCAGTTACTCGGGGTGGGAGACCTACGAGCAGTACTTC. It yields the protein CASSYSGWETYEQYF.

The chain employs TRBV25-1 and TRBJ2-2; D is perhaps TRBD1 or TRBD2 (5 bases each). Germline V gene sequence: CDR1 MGHDK, CDR2 SYGVNS. V lost 2 bases to trimming and J lost 1 base, with 8 bases between them. This CDR3 spans 15 amino acids. CDR3 in amino acids: CASSERDGNTGELFF. DNA for the CDR3: TGTGCCAGCAGTGAACGGGACGGGAACACCGGGGAGCTGTTTTTT.

This clone was recorded once. The chain has TRBV4-1 and TRBJ1-4; D not certain. Germline CDR1 is MGHRA and CDR2 is YSYEKL. Trimming took off 3 bases at V and 8 bases at J, with 7 bases between the two ends. This CDR3 is 12 amino acids long. The DNA for the CDR3 is TGCGCCAGCAGCCAGCCTCAGGAAAAACTGTTTTTT. Translated: CASSQPQEKLFF.

This chain links TRBV11-2 with TRBJ1-2; D not resolved. Per the germline V gene, CDR1 is SGHAT and CDR2 is FQNNGV. This CDR3 has 15 amino acids. Trimming stripped 1 base from V and 2 bases from J, with 11 bases between. In DNA form, the CDR3 reads TGTGCCAGCAGCTTAGCGTTCTCCGGGAACTATGGCTACACCTTC. Translation gives CASSLAFSGNYGYTF.

The chain links TRBV28 to TRBJ2-3; no firm D call. Per germline, CDR1 MDHEN and CDR2 SYDVKM. The CDR3 sequence is 15 residues long. V dropped 6 bases and J dropped 0 bases, with 13 bases sitting between them. The CDR3 DNA is TGTGCCAGCAGCCTAATAAAGGGAAGCACAGATACGCAGTATTTT. Translating gives CASSLIKGSTDTQYF.